These T cell receptor beta chains were read from a single sample in a study of graft-versus-host responses after intestinal transplantation. Repertoires were generated with immunoSEQ multiplex PCR, while TCRdb's copy carries only in-frame clones and drops some. The sample has around 110,000 clones; about 92% are singletons. For these receptors, no antigen is known. Sample: unstimulated CD8+ T cells sorted from spleen or lymph node cells, taken before transplant. The receptor source for this set is a human donor who was the organ donor for an intestinal transplant. Both conserved end residues are part of each CDR3. The order of the fields is V gene, D gene, clone size, J gene, CDR3 protein, CDR3 DNA. The D gene is left open where the match is weak. The size entry is marked missing in some rows and otherwise reads once, few, many or a size class.

V gene: TRBV7-7; D gene: -; clone size: -; J gene: TRBJ2-5; CDR3 protein: CASSLHAQQGRETQYF; CDR3 DNA: TGTGCCAGCAGCTTACATGCGCAACAGGGCCGGGAGACCCAGTACTTC
V gene: TRBV7-8; D gene: -; clone size: once; J gene: TRBJ1-3; CDR3 protein: CASSFGGQRGNTIYF; CDR3 DNA: TGTGCCAGCAGCTTCGGCGGACAGAGAGGAAACACCATATATTTT
V gene: TRBV9; D gene: TRBD1; clone size: -; J gene: TRBJ2-7; CDR3 protein: CASSVYGTGSYEQYF; CDR3 DNA: TGTGCCAGCAGCGTTTACGGGACAGGGTCCTACGAGCAGTACTTC
V gene: TRBV5-4; D gene: -; clone size: -; J gene: TRBJ2-7; CDR3 protein: CASSPHGSEQYF; CDR3 DNA: TGTGCCAGCAGCCCCCATGGGTCCGAGCAGTACTTC
V gene: TRBV2; D gene: TRBD2; clone size: -; J gene: TRBJ2-7; CDR3 protein: CASSGLAGLGKYYEQYF; CDR3 DNA: TGTGCCAGCAGCGGACTAGCGGGTTTGGGCAAATACTACGAGCAGTACTTC
V gene: TRBV6-5; D gene: TRBD2; clone size: -; J gene: TRBJ2-7; CDR3 protein: CASSRERDGHEQYF; CDR3 DNA: TGTGCCAGCAGTCGTGAGCGGGACGGCCACGAGCAGTACTTC
V gene: TRBV13; D gene: TRBD2; clone size: -; J gene: TRBJ2-3; CDR3 protein: CASSLSTSGREDTQYF; CDR3 DNA: TGTGCCAGCAGCTTGAGTACAAGCGGGAGGGAGGATACGCAGTATTTT
V gene: TRBV7-9; D gene: TRBD2; clone size: -; J gene: TRBJ2-2; CDR3 protein: CASSFGTSGSVPTGELFF; CDR3 DNA: TGTGCCAGCAGCTTTGGGACTAGCGGGAGTGTTCCCACCGGGGAGCTGTTTTTT
V gene: TRBV19; D gene: -; clone size: -; J gene: TRBJ2-7; CDR3 protein: CASSPGSYEQYF; CDR3 DNA: TGTGCCAGTAGTCCAGGCTCCTACGAGCAGTACTTC
V gene: TRBV2; D gene: -; clone size: -; J gene: TRBJ2-7; CDR3 protein: CASSEPGSSYEQYF; CDR3 DNA: TGTGCCAGCAGTGAGCCGGGAAGCTCCTACGAGCAGTACTTC
V gene: TRBV27; D gene: -; clone size: -; J gene: TRBJ2-2; CDR3 protein: CASSLLGTGELFF; CDR3 DNA: TGTGCCAGCAGTTTATTGGGGACCGGGGAGCTGTTTTTT
V gene: TRBV7-6; D gene: -; clone size: -; J gene: TRBJ2-2; CDR3 protein: CASSSSSGHRELFF; CDR3 DNA: TGTGCCAGCAGCTCGAGTAGCGGACACCGGGAGCTGTTTTTT
V gene: TRBV5-6; D gene: TRBD2; clone size: -; J gene: TRBJ2-1; CDR3 protein: CASSVDSLGGRAYNEQFF; CDR3 DNA: TGTGCCAGCAGCGTGGACAGCCTTGGCGGGAGGGCCTACAATGAGCAGTTCTTC
V gene: TRBV7-3; D gene: -; clone size: -; J gene: TRBJ2-3; CDR3 protein: CASSLVGGIADTQYF; CDR3 DNA: TGTGCCAGCAGCTTAGTTGGAGGAATCGCAGATACGCAGTATTTT
V gene: TRBV4-3; D gene: -; clone size: -; J gene: TRBJ2-7; CDR3 protein: CASSQELLPPSSYEQYF; CDR3 DNA: TGCGCCAGCAGCCAAGAGTTGCTTCCACCGAGCTCCTACGAGCAGTACTTC
V gene: TRBV5-5; D gene: -; clone size: -; J gene: TRBJ1-5; CDR3 protein: CASSLVGGHQPQHF; CDR3 DNA: TGTGCCAGCAGCTTGGTCGGGGGGCATCAGCCCCAGCATTTT
V gene: TRBV4-3; D gene: TRBD1; clone size: -; J gene: TRBJ1-1; CDR3 protein: CASSRDTGDRTEAFF; CDR3 DNA: TGCGCCAGCAGCCGAGATACAGGGGACCGCACTGAAGCTTTCTTT
V gene: TRBV30; D gene: -; clone size: -; J gene: TRBJ2-7; CDR3 protein: CAWGTGIEQYF; CDR3 DNA: TGTGCCTGGGGAACAGGGATCGAGCAGTACTTC
V gene: TRBV27; D gene: TRBD1; clone size: -; J gene: TRBJ1-1; CDR3 protein: CASSSPRDREVAFF; CDR3 DNA: TGTGCCAGCAGTTCCCCCCGGGACAGGGAGGTCGCTTTCTTT
V gene: TRBV11-2; D gene: -; clone size: -; J gene: TRBJ2-3; CDR3 protein: CASSSRDPSNTDTQYF; CDR3 DNA: TGTGCCAGCAGCTCCAGGGACCCCAGTAACACAGATACGCAGTATTTT
V gene: TRBV9; D gene: TRBD2; clone size: -; J gene: TRBJ2-3; CDR3 protein: CASSVGPVEREGDTQYF; CDR3 DNA: TGTGCCAGCAGCGTAGGACCTGTAGAGCGGGAGGGGGATACGCAGTATTTT
V gene: TRBV4-1; D gene: -; clone size: -; J gene: TRBJ2-7; CDR3 protein: CASSQLMVGDYEQYF; CDR3 DNA: TGCGCCAGCAGCCAGCTGATGGTAGGGGACTACGAGCAGTACTTC
V gene: TRBV27; D gene: -; clone size: -; J gene: TRBJ2-7; CDR3 protein: CASSSGYEQYF; CDR3 DNA: TGTGCCAGCAGTTCGGGCTACGAGCAGTACTTC
V gene: TRBV7-9; D gene: -; clone size: -; J gene: TRBJ1-4; CDR3 protein: CASSLSRVSEKLFF; CDR3 DNA: TGTGCCAGCAGCTTGAGCAGGGTTAGTGAAAAACTGTTTTTT
V gene: TRBV5-1; D gene: -; clone size: -; J gene: TRBJ2-5; CDR3 protein: CASSLMAVQETQYF; CDR3 DNA: TGCGCCAGCAGCCTAATGGCGGTCCAAGAGACCCAGTACTTC
V gene: TRBV6-6; D gene: -; clone size: -; J gene: TRBJ1-5; CDR3 protein: CASSSDQPQHF; CDR3 DNA: TGTGCCAGCAGTTCCGATCAGCCCCAGCATTTT
V gene: TRBV7-9; D gene: -; clone size: -; J gene: TRBJ2-1; CDR3 protein: CASSLAVGYNEQFF; CDR3 DNA: TGTGCCAGCAGCTTAGCGGTCGGGTACAATGAGCAGTTCTTC
V gene: TRBV27; D gene: -; clone size: -; J gene: TRBJ1-5; CDR3 protein: CATPLFQGQPQHF; CDR3 DNA: TGTGCCACCCCCCTCTTCCAGGGTCAGCCCCAGCATTTT
V gene: TRBV27; D gene: -; clone size: -; J gene: TRBJ1-5; CDR3 protein: CASSLYGGRGNQPQHF; CDR3 DNA: TGTGCCAGCAGTTTATATGGGGGGCGCGGGAATCAGCCCCAGCATTTT
V gene: TRBV7-2; D gene: TRBD2; clone size: -; J gene: TRBJ2-5; CDR3 protein: CASSLGLAGSETQYF; CDR3 DNA: TGTGCCAGCAGCTTAGGACTAGCGGGATCGGAGACCCAGTACTTC
V gene: TRBV6-6; D gene: -; clone size: -; J gene: TRBJ2-5; CDR3 protein: CASRSGQTQETQYF; CDR3 DNA: TGTGCCAGCCGGTCAGGCCAGACCCAAGAGACCCAGTACTTC
V gene: TRBV28; D gene: -; clone size: -; J gene: TRBJ1-6; CDR3 protein: CASSPTPRQEELHF; CDR3 DNA: TGTGCCAGCAGTCCAACCCCGCGACAGGAGGAGCTCCACTTT
V gene: TRBV28; D gene: -; clone size: -; J gene: TRBJ1-5; CDR3 protein: CASTSAGVGQPQHF; CDR3 DNA: TGTGCCAGCACCTCAGCAGGGGTAGGCCAGCCCCAGCATTTT
V gene: TRBV28; D gene: TRBD1; clone size: -; J gene: TRBJ1-2; CDR3 protein: CASTDRVREGYTF; CDR3 DNA: TGTGCCAGCACCGACAGGGTAAGAGAAGGCTACACCTTC
V gene: TRBV29-1; D gene: -; clone size: -; J gene: TRBJ1-1; CDR3 protein: CSVVGKNTEAFF; CDR3 DNA: TGCAGCGTTGTGGGGAAAAACACTGAAGCTTTCTTT
V gene: TRBV5-4; D gene: -; clone size: -; J gene: TRBJ2-1; CDR3 protein: CASSAQGLDNEQFF; CDR3 DNA: TGTGCCAGCAGCGCGCAGGGTCTTGATAATGAGCAGTTCTTC